These 10 T cell receptor beta chains originate from one sample sequenced in a study of T cells in Graves' hyperthyroidism and ophthalmopathy. RNA transcripts provided the source from which TCR beta CDR3 regions were amplified. Using the HTBI primer set, a first-round RT-PCR was run on the TCR CDR3. TCRdb ran MiXCR on the multiplex PCR reads and lists one entry per CDR3 protein. This repertoire shows roughly 720,000 distinct CDR3 sequences, 15% to 20% found once; its top ten account for 15% to 19%. The sample consisted of blood. The receptors derive from a man aged 50-60 years with Graves' hyperthyroidism.

This clonotype was observed many times. The chain employs TRBV28 and TRBJ1-1, with TRBD1 as a possible D gene (6 bases). The CDR3 has 17 amino acids. Trimming left V 6 bases short and J 1 base short, with 21 bases between. The germline V gene encodes CDR1 MDHEN and CDR2 SYDVKM. The CDR3 spells CASSTTDRGLGNTEAFF. CDR3 sequence (DNA): TGTGCCAGCAGCACCACAGATCGGGGGCTAGGGAACACTGAAGCTTTCTTT.

This clonotype was found a few times. The J gene is TRBJ2-7, the V gene TRBV30; no definite D call. The germline CDR1 and CDR2 sequences are GTSNPN and SVGIG (reference sequence). The CDR3 totals 13 residues. V was cut by 0 bases and J by 5 bases, with 11 bases left in between. This chain's CDR3 is CAWSVTGSHEQYF. For the CDR3, the DNA is TGTGCCTGGAGTGTCACCGGGTCTCACGAGCAGTACTTC.

V usage is TRBV7-9 and J usage is TRBJ2-4; TRBD2 aligns across 7 bases. V was pared by 0 bases and J by 0 bases, with 5 bases of the junction left unmatched. The CDR3 has 17 residues. Germline V CDR1 and CDR2: SEHNR, FQNEAQ (reference sequence). The CDR3: CASSLAGGNLAKNIQYF. In nucleotides, the CDR3 is TGTGCCAGCAGCTTAGCGGGAGGGAATTTAGCCAAAAACATTCAGTACTTC.

Many counts were recorded for this clonotype. The gene calls are TRBV12-3 or TRBV12-4 and TRBJ1-4; 10 nucleotides agree with TRBD1. After removal of 5 bases from V and 7 bases from J, the junction contained 7 bases not matched to a gene. CDR3 length: 15 residues. CDR3 sequence reads: CASSTTGGASEKLFF. CDR3 coding DNA: TGTGCCAGCAGTACGACAGGGGGCGCGAGTGAAAAACTGTTTTTT.

This clonotype was counted many times. The chain joins TRBV20-1 to TRBJ2-1, with TRBD2 matching over 15 bases. Germline loops: CDR1 DFQATT, CDR2 SNEGSKA (reference sequence). V was clipped by 2 bases and J by 4 bases; unmatched bases: 3. This CDR3 spans 16 amino acids. CDR3 protein: CSARSGLAGGYNEQFF. CDR3 sequence (DNA): TGCAGTGCTAGATCGGGACTAGCGGGAGGTTACAATGAGCAGTTCTTC.

Regarding this clonotype: Germline and junction disagree at one end, which may indicate a read error. The chain employs TRBV11-2 and TRBJ2-1; perhaps TRBD2 as D (5 bases). In germline, CDR1 is SGHAT, CDR2 FQNNGV. CDR3 length: 16 residues. CDR3 protein: CASSQEISGSYNEQFF. DNA of the CDR3: TGCGCCAGCAGCCAAGAAATCAGCGGCTCCTACAATGAGCAGTTCTTC.

Many counts were recorded for this clonotype. The junction shows a germline mismatch at one end, possibly a read error. This chain connects TRBV28 to TRBJ2-2; TRBD1 aligns across 9 bases. From germline, CDR1 is MDHEN and CDR2 SYDVKM. The CDR3 spans 18 residues. The CDR3 sequence is CASSGTGRGLAKTGELFF. The CDR3, as DNA: TGTGCCAGCAGCGGGACAGGGAGGGGATTGGCGAAGACCGGGGAGCTGTTTTTT.

V is TRBV14 and J is TRBJ2-5, with a possible D match to TRBD1 (5 bases). The CDR3 length is 15 residues. Germline V gives CDR1 SGHDN, CDR2 FVKESK. The germline V and J ends were trimmed by 4 bases and 5 bases, with 17 bases remaining between them. Here the CDR3 reads CASSRTDTGWETQYF. CDR3 in DNA: TGTGCCAGCAGCCGAACGGACACAGGATGGGAGACCCAGTACTTC.

Of note for this clonotype: This clone may be a read error of a much larger clone one base away. The gene calls are TRBV28 and TRBJ2-3; possible D gene TRBD2, 5 bases. This CDR3 has 14 amino acids. V lost 3 bases to trimming and J lost 2 bases, with 9 bases between them. Germline V gene lookup returns CDR1 MDHEN and CDR2 SYDVKM. The CDR3 sequence is CASSFNSDTDTQYF. The CDR3 DNA sequence: TGTGCCAGCAGTTTCAATAGCGACACAGATACGCAGTATTTT.

A few counts support this clonotype. The rearrangement uses TRBV20-1 and TRBJ1-5; 9 positions match TRBD1. The CDR3 spans 14 residues. The V and J ends lost 1 base and 4 bases, in that order; junction bases with no gene match: 2. The V gene's germline CDR1 is DFQATT and CDR2 SNEGSKA (reference sequence). CDR3 bases: TGCAGTGCTAGAGGGGACAGGGCTAATCAGCCCCAGCATTTT. Residues: CSARGDRANQPQHF.